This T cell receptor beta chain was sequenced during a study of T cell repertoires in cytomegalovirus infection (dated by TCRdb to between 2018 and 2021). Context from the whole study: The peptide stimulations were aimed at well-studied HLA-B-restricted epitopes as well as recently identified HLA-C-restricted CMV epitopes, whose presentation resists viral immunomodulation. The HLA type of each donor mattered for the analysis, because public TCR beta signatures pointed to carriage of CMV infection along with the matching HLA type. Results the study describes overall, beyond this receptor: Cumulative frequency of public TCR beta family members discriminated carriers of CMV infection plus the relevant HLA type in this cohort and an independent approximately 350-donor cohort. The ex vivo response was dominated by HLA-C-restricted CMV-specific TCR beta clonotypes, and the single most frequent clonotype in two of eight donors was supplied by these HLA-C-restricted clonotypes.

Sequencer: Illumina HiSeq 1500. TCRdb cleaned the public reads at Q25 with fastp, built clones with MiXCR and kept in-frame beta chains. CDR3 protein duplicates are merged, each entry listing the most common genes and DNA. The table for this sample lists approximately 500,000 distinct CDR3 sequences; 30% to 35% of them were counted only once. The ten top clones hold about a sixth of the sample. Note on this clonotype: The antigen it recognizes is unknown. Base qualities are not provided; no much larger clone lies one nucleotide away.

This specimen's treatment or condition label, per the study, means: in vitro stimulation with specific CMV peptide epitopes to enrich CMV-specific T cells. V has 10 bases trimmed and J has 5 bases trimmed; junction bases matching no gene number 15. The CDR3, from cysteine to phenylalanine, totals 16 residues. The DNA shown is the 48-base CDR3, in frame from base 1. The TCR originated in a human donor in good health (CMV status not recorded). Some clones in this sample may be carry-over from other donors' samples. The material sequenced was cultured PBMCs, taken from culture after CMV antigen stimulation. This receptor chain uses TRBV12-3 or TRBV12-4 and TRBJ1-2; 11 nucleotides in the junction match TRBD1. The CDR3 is CATGRTGGAVYYGYTF. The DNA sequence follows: TGTGCCACTGGGAGGACAGGGGGCGCCGTCTATTATGGCTACACCTTC.